This T cell receptor (beta chain) was captured in a study of blood T cell repertoires in COVID-19. There are many counts of this clone. The CDR3 sequence is 16 residues long. Per the germline V gene, CDR1 is LGHNA and CDR2 is YSLEER. Trimming took 1 base from V and 2 from J, leaving 11 bases between them. The table came from immunoSEQ multiplex PCR; TCRdb's copy has only in-frame clones and leaves some out. Of 80,000 to 90,000 clones listed, over 65% are singletons. This sequence joins TRBV4-3 and TRBJ2-2; D may be TRBD1 (6 bases). This TCR derives from a woman aged 70-85 years with acute or convalescent COVID-19. The sequencing sample was made of peripheral blood. This chain's CDR3 is CASSQGQGRNTGELFF. The CDR3 bases are TGCGCCAGCAGCCAAGGGCAGGGGCGAAACACCGGGGAGCTGTTTTTT.